This TCR beta chain is drawn from a study of identical twins' blood T cells. This clonotype was detected only a few times. Original data processing: Clonotypes per individual ranged from about 85,000 to nearly 550,000. MiXCR, run by TCRdb on the 5' RACE reads, gives a single entry per CDR3 protein. Here the V and J calls rest on TCRdb's processing, not on the authors' analysis. The table includes a few hundred thousand distinct CDR3 sequences, 28% detected once. CDR3 length: 14 amino acids. The germline V gene encodes CDR1 SGHAT and CDR2 FQNNGV. V was pared by 3 bases and J by 7 bases, with 12 bases between.

The source material was PBMCs. The gene calls are TRBV11-2 and TRBJ1-4; no clear D gene. This receptor was taken from a woman aged 18-49 years in good health. This CDR3 reads CASSFRVGGEKLFF. Here the CDR3 DNA reads TGTGCCAGCAGCTTTCGGGTCGGAGGTGAAAAACTGTTTTTT.